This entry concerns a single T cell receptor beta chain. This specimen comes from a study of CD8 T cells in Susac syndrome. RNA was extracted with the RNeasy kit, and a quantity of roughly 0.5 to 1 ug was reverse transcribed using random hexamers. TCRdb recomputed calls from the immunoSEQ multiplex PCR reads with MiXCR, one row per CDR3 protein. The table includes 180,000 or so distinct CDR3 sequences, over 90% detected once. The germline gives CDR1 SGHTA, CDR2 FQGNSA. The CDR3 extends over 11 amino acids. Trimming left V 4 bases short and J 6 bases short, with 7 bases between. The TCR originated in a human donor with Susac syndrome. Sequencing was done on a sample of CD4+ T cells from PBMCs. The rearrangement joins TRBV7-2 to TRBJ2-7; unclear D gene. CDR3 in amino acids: CASSSAGEQYF. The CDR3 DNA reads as TGTGCCAGCAGCTCGGCAGGCGAGCAGTACTTC. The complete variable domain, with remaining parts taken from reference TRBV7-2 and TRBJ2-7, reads GAGVSQSPSNKVTEKGKDVELRCDPISGHTALYWYRQSLGQGLEFLIYFQGNSAPDKSGLPSDRFSAERTGGSVSTLTIQRTQQEDSAVYLCASSSAGEQYFGPGTRLTVT.